This T cell receptor beta chain was sequenced in a study of siplizumab effects on memory and regulatory T cells (dated by TCRdb to about 2019). Looking at the study overall: The study looked at the effect of siplizumab, an anti-CD2 antibody, on alloreactive T-cell subsets in allogeneic mixed lymphocyte reactions made from human PBMCs.

Note on this clone: The target of this receptor is not known. It has no much larger one-base neighbor in the sample; base qualities were not kept.

The paper's findings and limits, for the study overall: About 75-96% of proliferating CD4+ or CD8+ clones could not be given a naive or memory phenotype. The suppressive function of proliferating Tregs from siplizumab cultures was not functionally confirmed. The cumulative frequency of alloreactive sequences traceable to unstimulated CD4+ memory T cells was significantly reduced by siplizumab. Among mappable alloreactive CD4+ clones, an average Treg-derived fraction of about 69% was observed with siplizumab, compared with 26.9% in control reactions. Compared with memory T cells, unstimulated naive T cells appeared more diverse, and naive cells seemed to make a substantial contribution to the alloresponse. Because sequences below about 10^-5 frequency were poorly captured, only a minor fraction of alloreactive clones could be mapped to unstimulated subsets.

Receptor amplification or capture employed the immunoSEQ multiplex PCR assay. About 9.1 x 10^4 TCR templates per sample were assayed on the deep sequencing platform. Genomic DNA extracted from sorted T cells was used for TCRbeta CDR3 sequencing. Per the authors' processing: The R programming language was used for the clonal analysis of the TCRbeta CDR3 data. Unstimulated samples were compared with post-reaction CFSE-low samples to define alloreactive CD4+ and CD8+ clones. Alloreactive CD4+ clones were assigned to regulatory or non-regulatory origin by matching sequences to sorted unstimulated Treg and non-Treg repertoires. In TCRdb, the immuneACCESS table is reduced to in-frame sequences with V and J assigned. These tables do not hold every clone; where another copy was compared, an unresolved V gene accounts for under half, and the others remain unexplained. For V, J and clone size, that table is used; D and trimming come from the DNA. The sample table holds roughly 26,000 clones, of which about 79% were seen once. The top ten clones comprise around 25% of the sample.

Additional sequencing covered unstimulated subsets from three donor pairs, namely CD8+ effector memory, CD4+ naive, CD8+ TEMRA, CD4+ memory and CD8+ naive. Sorted unstimulated T cells and proliferating T cells recovered from mixed lymphocyte reactions were subjected to TCRbeta CDR3 sequencing. Fresh whole blood from ten HLA-typed healthy donors was used as the source from which PBMCs were isolated. Its CDR3 holds 14 amino acids, cysteine through phenylalanine. Only the CDR3 region is kept as DNA, spanning 42 bases read in frame from base 1. In the germline V gene, CDR1 corresponds to SGDLS and CDR2 to YYNGEE. A distance of 13 bases separates the germline ends of V and J, which lose 6 bases and 1 base respectively.

The sequence derives from a human donor in good health. The sequence links TRBV9 to TRBJ2-5, and the D gene may be TRBD2, 6 bases matching. The specimen sequenced was memory CD4+ T cells sorted from blood. This specimen's cell subset or site label, interpreted: unstimulated CD4+ memory T cells. Read as DNA, the sequence is TGTGCCAGCACCGGGGGAGGTATCCAAGAGACCCAGTACTTC. This is translated as CASTGGGIQETQYF.